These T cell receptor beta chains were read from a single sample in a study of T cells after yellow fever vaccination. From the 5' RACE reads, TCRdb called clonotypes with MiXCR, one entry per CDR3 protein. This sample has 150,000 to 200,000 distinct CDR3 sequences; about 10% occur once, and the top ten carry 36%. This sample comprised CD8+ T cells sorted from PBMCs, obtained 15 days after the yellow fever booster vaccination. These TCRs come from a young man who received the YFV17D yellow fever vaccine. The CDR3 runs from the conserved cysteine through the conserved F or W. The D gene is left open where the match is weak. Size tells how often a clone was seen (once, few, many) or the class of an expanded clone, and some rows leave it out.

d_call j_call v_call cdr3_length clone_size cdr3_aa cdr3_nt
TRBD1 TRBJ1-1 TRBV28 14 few CASSRGQVNTEAFF TGTGCCAGCAGCAGGGGACAGGTGAACACTGAAGCTTTCTTT
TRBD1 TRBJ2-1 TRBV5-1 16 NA CASSWTGDSLYNEQFF TGCGCCAGCAGCTGGACAGGCGACAGCCTTTACAATGAGCAGTTCTTC
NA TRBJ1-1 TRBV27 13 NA CASRPLGNTEAFF TGTGCCAGCAGGCCGTTGGGGAACACTGAAGCTTTCTTT
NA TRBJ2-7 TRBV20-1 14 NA CSARDIQGGSEQYF TGCAGTGCTAGAGATATACAGGGAGGGTCCGAGCAGTACTTC
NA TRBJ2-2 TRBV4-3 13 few CASSQDPRPELFF TGCGCCAGCAGCCAAGATCCCCGTCCGGAGCTGTTTTTT
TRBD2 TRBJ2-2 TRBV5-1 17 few CASSLVERGANTGELFF TGCGCCAGCAGCTTAGTGGAGCGGGGGGCGAACACCGGGGAGCTGTTTTTT
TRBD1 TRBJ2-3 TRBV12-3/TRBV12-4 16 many CASSFPRQGGTDTQYF TGTGCCAGCAGTTTCCCTCGACAGGGGGGGACAGATACGCAGTATTTT
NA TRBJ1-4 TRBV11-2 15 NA CASSSEAATNEKLFF TGTGCCAGCAGCTCCGAGGCTGCAACTAATGAAAAACTGTTTTTT
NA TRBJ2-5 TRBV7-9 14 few CASSHKRGKETQYF TGTGCCAGCAGTCACAAAAGGGGAAAAGAGACCCAGTACTTC
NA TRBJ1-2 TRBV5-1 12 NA CASSLGQISYTF TGCGCCAGCAGCTTGGGGCAGATTAGCTACACCTTC
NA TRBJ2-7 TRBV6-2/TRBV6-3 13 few CASRPGQGYEQYF TGTGCCAGCAGACCGGGACAAGGATACGAGCAGTACTTC
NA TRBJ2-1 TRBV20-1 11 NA CSAQRRDEQFF TGCAGTGCTCAACGCCGGGATGAGCAGTTCTTC
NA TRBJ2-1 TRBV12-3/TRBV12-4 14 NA CAIRDWQVYNEQFF TGTGCCATTAGGGACTGGCAGGTCTACAATGAGCAGTTCTTC
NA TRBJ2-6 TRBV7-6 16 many CASSLDWQDGANVLTF TGTGCCAGCAGCCTCGATTGGCAGGACGGGGCCAACGTCCTGACTTTC
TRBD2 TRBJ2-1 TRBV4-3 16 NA CASSQAPSGAYNEQFF TGCGCCAGCAGCCAAGCCCCCAGCGGGGCCTACAATGAGCAGTTCTTC
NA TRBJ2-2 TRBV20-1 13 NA CSARDGDTGELFF TGCAGTGCTAGAGATGGGGACACCGGGGAGCTGTTTTTT
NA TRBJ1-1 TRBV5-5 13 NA CASSLGIGTEAFF TGTGCCAGCAGCTTAGGAATTGGCACTGAAGCTTTCTTT
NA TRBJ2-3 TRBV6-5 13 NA CASSLQGTDTQYF TGTGCCAGCAGTTTACAGGGCACAGATACGCAGTATTTT
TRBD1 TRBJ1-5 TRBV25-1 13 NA CASGDRGHQPQHF TGTGCCAGCGGGGACAGGGGGCATCAGCCCCAGCATTTT
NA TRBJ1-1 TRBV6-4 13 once CASKGLPNTEAFF TGTGCCAGCAAAGGACTGCCGAACACTGAAGCTTTCTTT
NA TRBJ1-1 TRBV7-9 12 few CASSSLGAQGFF TGTGCCAGCAGCTCGTTGGGGGCCCAAGGTTTCTTT
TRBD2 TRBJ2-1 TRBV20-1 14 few CSARERAGGTEQFF TGCAGTGCTAGAGAACGGGCGGGGGGGACCGAGCAGTTCTTC
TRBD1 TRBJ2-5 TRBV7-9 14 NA CASSLGTGGETQYF TGTGCCAGCAGCTTAGGTACAGGGGGAGAGACCCAGTACTTC
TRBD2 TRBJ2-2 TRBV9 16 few CASSPGLAVHTGELFF TGTGCCAGCAGCCCGGGACTAGCGGTTCACACCGGGGAGCTGTTTTTT
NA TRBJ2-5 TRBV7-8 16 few CASSLERAGLQETQYF TGTGCCAGCAGCTTAGAAAGGGCGGGGCTACAAGAGACCCAGTACTTC
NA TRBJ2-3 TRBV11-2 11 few CASSDAYTQYF TGTGCCAGCAGCGATGCATATACGCAGTATTTT
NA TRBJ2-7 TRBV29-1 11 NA CSVHRVGEQYF TGCAGCGTTCACAGGGTTGGCGAGCAGTACTTC
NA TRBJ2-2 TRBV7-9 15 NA CASSPWGPNTGELFF TGTGCCAGCAGCCCGTGGGGCCCGAACACCGGGGAGCTGTTTTTT
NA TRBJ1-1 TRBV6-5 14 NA CASSYEGEYTEAFF TGTGCCAGCAGTTACGAGGGAGAGTACACTGAAGCTTTCTTT
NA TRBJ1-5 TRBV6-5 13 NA CATALTPNQPQHF TGTGCCACCGCCCTTACCCCCAATCAGCCCCAGCATTTT
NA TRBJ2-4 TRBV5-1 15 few CASSLSPGTKNIQYF TGCGCCAGCAGCCTTAGCCCAGGGACCAAAAACATTCAGTACTTC